This T cell receptor (beta chain) comes out of a study of early T cells in non-severe SARS-CoV-2 infection (dated by TCRdb to about 2021). With regard to the full study: Bulk RNA from unsorted whole blood was used for TCR sequencing, so alpha and beta chains could not be paired. General findings and caveats noted by the study authors: VDJdb matching was skewed toward anti-spike CD8 responses, so virus-specific expansions were likely underestimated and private and CD4 specificities were missed.

This clonotype was detected only a few times. What this receptor recognizes is not known. No much larger clone exists at a distance of one base, and base qualities are not known. Its CDR3 holds 15 amino acids, cysteine through phenylalanine. Only CDR3 DNA is held: 45 bases, read in frame from base 1. Reading the germline V gene gives CDR1 SGDLS and CDR2 YYNGEE. V is pruned by 0 bases and J by 1 base, leaving 2 bases of the junction without a gene match. This was a case-control study nested in a cohort of healthcare workers in London, UK, who had nasopharyngeal swab PCR tests and blood samples taken every week. Healthcare workers were enrolled in the week of the UK lockdown, from 23 to 31 March 2020, and were followed every week for up to roughly 15 weeks. Library construction relied on 5' RACE. Sequencing took place on a NextSeq 500. In the TCR library protocol, unique molecular identifiers were attached to individual cDNA molecules to correct for PCR bias and sequencing error. Both TCR alpha and beta chains were sequenced, and tight co-correlation was observed between alpha and beta sequence abundances in each sample. The original pipeline was this. V gene, J gene and CDR3 annotation of TCR sequences was performed with Decombinator V4. TCRs were defined as expanded if a significant change between any two time points was detected under a Poisson model with p below 0.0001. TCR abundances were normalised to the total number of TCRs sequenced in each sample and reported as counts per million. MAIT TCRs were defined by TRAV1-2 paired with TRAJ12, TRAJ20 or TRAJ33, and iNKT TCRs by TRAV10 paired with TRAJ18. VDJdb, accessed 1 November 2021, was searched for CMV, EBV and SARS-CoV-2 annotated TCRs, with TCRs annotated for multiple antigens excluded. Using fastp at Q25 and MiXCR, TCRdb reprocessed the public reads and kept productive beta chains. Under each unique CDR3 protein, matching rows form one entry showing the most common genes and DNA. The authors' filters were not applied to this entry. This sample is represented by tens of thousands of distinct CDR3 sequences; approximately 10% of them were singletons. The ten top clones hold about 12% of the sample.

Sequencing input: whole blood. The receptor comes from an adult who was a healthcare worker with PCR-confirmed SARS-CoV-2 infection or an uninfected control (not recorded which). The rearrangement joined TRBV9 to TRBJ2-3, and 7 junctional nucleotides match TRBD1. The CDR3 reads CASSVGGQGTDTQYF. At the DNA level, the sequence is TGTGCCAGCAGCGTAGGCGGACAGGGCACAGATACGCAGTATTTT. Reference TRBV9 and TRBJ2-3 genes cover what lies past the CDR3, so the full variable domain is DSGVTQTPKHLITATGQRVTLRCSPRSGDLSVYWYQQSLDQGLQFLIQYYNGEERAKGNILERFSAQQFPDLHSELNLSSLELGDSALYFCASSVGGQGTDTQYFGPGTRLTVL.